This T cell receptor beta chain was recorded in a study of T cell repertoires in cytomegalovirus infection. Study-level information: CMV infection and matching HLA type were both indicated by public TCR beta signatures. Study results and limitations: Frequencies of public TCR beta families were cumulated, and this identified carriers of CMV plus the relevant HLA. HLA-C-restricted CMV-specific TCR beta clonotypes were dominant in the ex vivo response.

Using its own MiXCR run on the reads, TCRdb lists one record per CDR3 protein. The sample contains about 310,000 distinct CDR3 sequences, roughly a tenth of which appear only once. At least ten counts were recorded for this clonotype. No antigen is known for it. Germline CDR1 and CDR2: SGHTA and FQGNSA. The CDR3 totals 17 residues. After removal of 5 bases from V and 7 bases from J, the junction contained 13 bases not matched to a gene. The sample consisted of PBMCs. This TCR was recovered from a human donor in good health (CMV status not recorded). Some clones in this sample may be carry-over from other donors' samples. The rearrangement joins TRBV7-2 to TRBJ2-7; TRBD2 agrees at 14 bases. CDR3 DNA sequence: TGTGCCAGCAGCCCCTCCGGGACTAGCGGGGGACGGTCGGAGCAGTACTTC. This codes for CASSPSGTSGGRSEQYF.